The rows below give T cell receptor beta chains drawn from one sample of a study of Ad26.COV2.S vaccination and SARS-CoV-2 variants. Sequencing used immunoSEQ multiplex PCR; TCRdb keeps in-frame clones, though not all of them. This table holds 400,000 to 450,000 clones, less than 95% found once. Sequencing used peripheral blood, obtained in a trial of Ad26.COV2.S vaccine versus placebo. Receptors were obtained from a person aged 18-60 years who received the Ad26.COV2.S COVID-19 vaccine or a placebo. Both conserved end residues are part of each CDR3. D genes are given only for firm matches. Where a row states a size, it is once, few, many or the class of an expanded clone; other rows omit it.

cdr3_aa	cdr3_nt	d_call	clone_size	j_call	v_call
CASTQTNYGYTF	TGTGCCAGCACGCAGACTAACTATGGCTACACCTTC	NA	NA	TRBJ1-2	TRBV28
CAINQGVDYEQYF	TGTGCCATCAATCAGGGGGTGGACTACGAGCAGTACTTC	TRBD1	NA	TRBJ2-7	TRBV10-3
CASSLAGLGVYGELFF	TGTGCCAGCAGCTTAGCTGGGTTGGGTGTTTACGGGGAGCTGTTTTTT	NA	NA	TRBJ2-2	TRBV7-2
CASSLRDRDTGELFF	TGTGCCAGCAGCCTCCGGGACAGAGACACCGGGGAGCTGTTTTTT	TRBD1	NA	TRBJ2-2	TRBV6-2/TRBV6-3
CASSQKTHRDSTDTQYF	TGTGCCAGCAGCCAGAAGACCCACCGAGACAGCACAGATACGCAGTATTTT	NA	NA	TRBJ2-3	TRBV4-2
CASSPWRVAEKLFF	TGTGCCAGCAGCCCATGGAGGGTAGCTGAAAAACTGTTTTTT	NA	few	TRBJ1-4	TRBV9
CASSQITGPTGELFF	TGTGCCAGCAGCCAAATTACAGGGCCCACCGGGGAGCTGTTTTTT	NA	NA	TRBJ2-2	TRBV9
CASSPKGRGHEQYF	TGTGCCAGCAGCCCCAAGGGGAGGGGACACGAGCAGTACTTC	TRBD2	NA	TRBJ2-7	TRBV13
CASGLREEYNEQFF	TGTGCTAGTGGTTTGCGGGAGGAGTACAATGAGCAGTTCTTC	TRBD2	once	TRBJ2-1	TRBV12-5
CASGGERAGELFF	TGTGCCAGCGGCGGAGAGCGGGCCGGGGAGCTGTTTTTT	NA	NA	TRBJ2-2	TRBV2
CASSRPSPKEAGELFF	TGTGCCAGCAGCCGGCCGAGCCCGAAAGAGGCCGGGGAGCTGTTTTTT	NA	NA	TRBJ2-2	TRBV7-9
CASSLDRLGNTIYF	TGCGCCAGCAGCTTAGACAGGCTTGGAAACACCATATATTTT	NA	NA	TRBJ1-3	TRBV5-1
CASSHLAGTNTGELFF	TGTGCCAGCAGCCACCTAGCGGGCACTAACACCGGGGAGCTGTTTTTT	TRBD2	many	TRBJ2-2	TRBV3-1/TRBV3-2
CASSLGETDTQYF	TGTGCCAGCAGCTTAGGAGAGACAGATACGCAGTATTTT	NA	NA	TRBJ2-3	TRBV7-3
CASRLTSGGETQYF	TGTGCCAGCAGACTCACTAGCGGCGGAGAGACCCAGTACTTC	TRBD2	few	TRBJ2-5	TRBV28
CSAGTAYEQYF	TGCAGCGCCGGGACCGCTTACGAGCAGTACTTC	NA	NA	TRBJ2-7	TRBV29-1
CASSEPRTSGSTDTQYF	TGTGCCAGCAGTGAACCTCGGACTAGCGGGAGCACAGATACGCAGTATTTT	TRBD2	NA	TRBJ2-3	TRBV6-1
CASSLGANTGELFF	TGTGCCAGCAGCTTGGGCGCGAACACCGGGGAGCTGTTTTTT	NA	NA	TRBJ2-2	TRBV7-2
CASSSPTTGNNYGYTF	TGTGCCAGCAGTTCACCTACAACAGGGAATAACTATGGCTACACCTTC	NA	NA	TRBJ1-2	TRBV28
CASSEGLRSTDTQYF	TGTGCCAGCAGTGAGGGGTTACGTAGCACAGATACGCAGTATTTT	NA	NA	TRBJ2-3	TRBV6-1
CASSLFGNEQFF	TGTGCCAGCAGCTTATTCGGGAATGAGCAGTTCTTC	NA	NA	TRBJ2-1	TRBV13
CASSGTSGSETDTQYF	TGTGCCAGCAGTGGGACTAGCGGGAGTGAGACAGATACGCAGTATTTT	TRBD2	NA	TRBJ2-3	TRBV28
CASSVEVQAMNTEAFF	TGTGCCAGCAGTGTCGAGGTCCAAGCGATGAACACTGAAGCTTTCTTT	NA	NA	TRBJ1-1	TRBV6-1
CASSSSAGGSYNEQFF	TGTGCCAGCAGCTCCTCTGCCGGGGGGTCCTACAATGAGCAGTTCTTC	TRBD2	NA	TRBJ2-1	TRBV7-3
CSAKPETQYF	TGCAGTGCTAAGCCAGAGACCCAGTACTTC	NA	NA	TRBJ2-5	TRBV20-1
CASSYGTSGLYSYEQYF	TGTGCCAGCAGTTACGGGACTAGCGGATTATACTCCTACGAGCAGTACTTC	TRBD2	NA	TRBJ2-7	TRBV6-2/TRBV6-3
CASSSTGSEAFF	TGTGCCAGCAGTTCCACAGGGAGTGAAGCTTTCTTT	NA	NA	TRBJ1-1	TRBV6-5